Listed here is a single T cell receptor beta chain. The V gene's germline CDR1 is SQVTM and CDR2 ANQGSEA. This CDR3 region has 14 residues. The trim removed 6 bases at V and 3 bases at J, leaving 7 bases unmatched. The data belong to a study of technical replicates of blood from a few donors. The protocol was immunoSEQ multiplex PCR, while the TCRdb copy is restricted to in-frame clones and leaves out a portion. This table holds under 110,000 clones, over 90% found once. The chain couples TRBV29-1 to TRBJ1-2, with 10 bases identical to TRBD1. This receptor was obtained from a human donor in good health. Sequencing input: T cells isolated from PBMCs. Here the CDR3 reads CSVQDRGSDYGYTF. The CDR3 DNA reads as TGCAGCGTACAGGACAGGGGGTCTGACTATGGCTACACCTTC.